This T cell receptor beta chain was retrieved from a study of T-cell memory formation after mild COVID-19. Broader study findings: The study found balanced CD4/CD8 in clones contracting day 15 to 85 and a CD4+ lean in later expanders.

5'RACE, which relied on constant-segment primers, yielded TCR alpha and TCR beta cDNA libraries carrying sample barcodes and UMIs. TCRdb called the 5' RACE reads again in MiXCR, with one record for every CDR3 protein. The table has 140,000 to 150,000 distinct CDR3 sequences, around 25% seen once. This clonotype was observed a handful of times. What it binds is unknown. This CDR3 has 13 residues. The germline V gene has CDR1 LGHNA and CDR2 YSLEER. Trimming pared 5 bases from V and 5 bases from J, leaving 12 bases between. The receptor was isolated from an adult woman who had mild COVID-19 (a few samples of this study predate the infection). Cell type and time point are not known. The rearrangement links TRBV4-3 to TRBJ1-2; D not resolved. The sequencing input was PBMCs or a T cell subset sorted from them (not recorded which). The CDR3, as DNA: TGCGCCAGCAGCGAAACTTACCTTTATGGCTACACCTTC. This gives the protein CASSETYLYGYTF.